This passage covers 15 T cell receptor beta chains from one sample sequenced in a study of PD-L1 blockade in urothelial cancer. Here immunoSEQ multiplex PCR was the method, and the copy in TCRdb shows in-frame clones only, minus some. The sample yields more than 30,000 clones, more than 75% seen once. The input for sequencing was PBMCs, taken around atezolizumab (anti-PD-L1) treatment. All receptors derive from a man aged 45-65 years with urothelial cancer.

J is TRBJ1-5 and V is TRBV5-6; possibly TRBD1 for D (6 bases). The CDR3 contains 15 residues. With 4 bases removed from V and 2 bases from J, the gap between germline ends came to 13 bases. The germline V gene has CDR1 SGHDT and CDR2 YYEEEE. Written as DNA, the CDR3 is TGTGCCAGCAGCCCCGGGGGGGGGCGCAATCAGCCCCAGCATTTT. Translating gives CASSPGGGRNQPQHF.

The chain joins TRBV27 to TRBJ2-7; TRBD2 agrees at 13 bases. Losses at the gene ends were 6 bases for V and 5 bases for J; bases not matched to a gene: 16. This CDR3 comprises 18 residues. Germline V CDR1 and CDR2: MNHEY, SMNVEV (reference sequence). The CDR3 sequence: CASSPPTSGRRSLNEQYF. The CDR3 DNA follows: TGTGCCAGCAGCCCGCCGACTAGCGGGAGGCGGAGCCTAAACGAGCAGTACTTC.

As DNA, the CDR3 is TGTGCCAGTAGTATTTCAGGCTTCACAGATACGCAGTATTTT. Amino acid sequence: CASSISGFTDTQYF. The chain employs TRBV19 and TRBJ2-3; D remains ambiguous. Germline V gives CDR1 LNHDA, CDR2 SQIVND (reference sequence). The CDR3 extends over 14 amino acids. V was pared by 3 bases and J by 2 bases, with 9 bases between.

The chain combines TRBV2 with TRBJ1-2; 8 bases fit TRBD1. V trimming: 5 bases; J trimming: 6 bases; junction bases outside the gene matches: 5. This CDR3 is built from 13 residues. Germline CDR1 and CDR2: SNHLY and FYNNEI. CDR3 nucleotide sequence: TGTGCCAGCAGTCGACAGGGGCGGAATGGCTACACCTTC. It codes for CASSRQGRNGYTF.

By its share, this clone is medium-sized. The chain joins TRBV28 to TRBJ1-1; a weak D match, TRBD1 (6 bases). The germline CDR1 and CDR2 sequences are MDHEN and SYDVKM. V lost 5 bases to trimming and J lost 0 bases, with 13 bases between them. This CDR3 is built from 15 residues. The CDR3 is CASSTQQGVNTEAFF. DNA for the CDR3: TGTGCCAGCAGTACCCAACAGGGCGTGAACACTGAAGCTTTCTTT.

V is TRBV10-3 and J is TRBJ1-3; 7 bases map to TRBD1. This CDR3 spans 13 amino acids. Looked up from germline, CDR1 is ENHRY and CDR2 is SYGVKD. V was clipped by 10 bases and J by 0 bases; unmatched bases: 3. Written as DNA, the CDR3 is TGTGCCACCCGGGACAGCTCTGGAAACACCATATATTTT. Its translation is CATRDSSGNTIYF.

V is TRBV5-6 and J is TRBJ1-1, with D unresolved. Looked up from germline, CDR1 is SGHDT and CDR2 is YYEEEE. The CDR3 is 12 residues long. Trimming removed 0 bases at V and 10 bases at J, with 10 bases between. Written as DNA, the CDR3 is TGTGCCAGCAGCTTGGTAGTCGGTGGAGCTTTCTTT. It specifies CASSLVVGGAFF.

The CDR3 sequence is CASSSIGGRVSYNEQFF. The CDR3 region has the DNA TGCGCCAGCAGCTCCATAGGAGGACGGGTCTCCTACAATGAGCAGTTCTTC. The chain has TRBV5-1 and TRBJ2-1, with a weak D call TRBD2 (5 bases). CDR3 length: 17 residues. From germline, CDR1 is SGHRS and CDR2 YFSETQ. V was trimmed by 3 bases and J by 0 bases, leaving 16 bases between them.

This chain joins TRBV7-6 and TRBJ2-7; 10 bases match TRBD1. The length of the CDR3 is 15 residues. Germline V lookup: CDR1 SGHVS, CDR2 FNYEAQ. Germline trimming cut 1 base from V and 7 bases from J; bases unmatched to any gene: 7. CDR3 in DNA: TGTGCCAGCAGCTTAGTCGGGACAGGGGTGGGGGAGCAGTACTTC. It translates to CASSLVGTGVGEQYF.

This clone was seen only a few times. The rearrangement uses TRBV6-1 and TRBJ1-5; no clear D gene. Trimming cost V 6 bases and J 7 bases, with 16 bases left between them. The CDR3 has 14 residues. Germline CDR1 is MNHNS and CDR2 is SASEGT. CDR3 DNA: TGTGCCAGCAGGAACCGGGATCAGACCCAGCCCCAGCATTTT. Protein product: CASRNRDQTQPQHF.

The V gene is TRBV6-5, the J gene TRBJ1-1; D is undetermined. Germline V gene sequence: CDR1 MNHEY, CDR2 SVGAGI. Trimming removed 6 bases from V and 1 base from J, with 3 bases in between. The CDR3 is 11 residues long. CDR3 loop: CASSKNTEAFF. The CDR3 DNA reads as TGTGCCAGCAGCAAGAACACTGAAGCTTTCTTT.

This sequence joins TRBV27 and TRBJ1-5; a weak D match, TRBD1 (6 bases). Trimming took 4 bases from V and 2 from J, leaving 15 bases between them. The CDR3 extends over 16 amino acids. Germline V gene sequence: CDR1 MNHEY, CDR2 SMNVEV (reference sequence). CDR3: CASSSTKQGGNQPQHF. DNA for the CDR3: TGTGCCAGCAGTTCGACGAAACAGGGAGGCAATCAGCCCCAGCATTTT.

V usage is TRBV27 and J usage is TRBJ1-4, with D perhaps TRBD1 (5 bases). With 5 bases removed from V and 11 bases from J, the gap between germline ends came to 18 bases. The CDR3 covers 14 residues. Germline V gene data show CDR1 as MNHEY and CDR2 as SMNVEV (reference sequence). CDR3 sequence reads: CASSPLTLAGKLFF. CDR3 coding DNA: TGTGCCAGCAGTCCCCTCACCTTGGCAGGGAAACTGTTTTTT.

The V and J genes are TRBV5-8 and TRBJ2-7; 11 nucleotides align to TRBD2. CDR1 is SGHTS and CDR2 is YDEGEE in the germline V gene. V shed 4 bases, J shed 2 bases, and the junction held 5 bases outside the gene matches. This CDR3 has 15 residues. Written as DNA, the CDR3 is TGTGCCAGCAGCCAGGGACTAGCGGTTACCTACGAGCAGTACTTC. Protein sequence: CASSQGLAVTYEQYF.

This chain uses TRBV28 with TRBJ2-2, with TRBD2 identical over 7 bases. CDR3 size: 17 residues. J gave up 0 bases and V 7 bases, and 11 bases lay outside the gene matches. The germline CDR1 and CDR2 sequences are MDHEN and SYDVKM. This CDR3 reads CASTTRGGRSNTGELFF. CDR3 bases: TGTGCCAGCACCACTCGCGGGGGACGGTCGAACACCGGGGAGCTGTTTTTT.